The TCR beta chain described here comes from a study of CD8+ T cells in alopecia areata. Study-level points and caveats: Scalp clonality and expanded CD8+ clones among the top 100 were significantly decreased by tofacitinib. There was only one nonresponder, so it was unclear how baseline CD8+ expansion relates to response.

The V gene's germline CDR1 is SGHRS and CDR2 YFSETQ. V lost 0 bases, J lost 4 bases, and 8 bases lay in between. The CDR3 spans 14 residues. About this clone itself: Its antigen is not identified. The same CDR3 is also encoded by other DNA sequences in this sample.

RNA was isolated and reverse transcribed to cDNA, the sequencing template. Clones were read by immunoSEQ multiplex PCR, and TCRdb kept only the in-frame ones, dropping some. The sample lists roughly 40,000 clones, about three fifths occurring once. Treatment here: oral pan-JAK inhibitor, 5-10 mg twice daily. The chain couples TRBV5-1 to TRBJ1-5; unclear D gene. This clonotype was sampled from a human donor with alopecia areata. The sequencing here drew on CD8+ T cells sorted from blood, taken at week 4, from a patient treated with tofacitinib. The CDR3 DNA is TGCGCCAGCAGCTTGGAAGGCGGAAATCAGCCCCAGCATTTT. Protein: CASSLEGGNQPQHF. The full variable domain, in which reference TRBV5-1 and TRBJ1-5 provide the parts outside the CDR3, is KAGVTQTPRYLIKTRGQQVTLSCSPISGHRSVSWYQQTPGQGLQFLFEYFSETQRNKGNFPGRFSGRQFSNSRSEMNVSTLELGDSALYLCASSLEGGNQPQHFGDGTRLSIL.